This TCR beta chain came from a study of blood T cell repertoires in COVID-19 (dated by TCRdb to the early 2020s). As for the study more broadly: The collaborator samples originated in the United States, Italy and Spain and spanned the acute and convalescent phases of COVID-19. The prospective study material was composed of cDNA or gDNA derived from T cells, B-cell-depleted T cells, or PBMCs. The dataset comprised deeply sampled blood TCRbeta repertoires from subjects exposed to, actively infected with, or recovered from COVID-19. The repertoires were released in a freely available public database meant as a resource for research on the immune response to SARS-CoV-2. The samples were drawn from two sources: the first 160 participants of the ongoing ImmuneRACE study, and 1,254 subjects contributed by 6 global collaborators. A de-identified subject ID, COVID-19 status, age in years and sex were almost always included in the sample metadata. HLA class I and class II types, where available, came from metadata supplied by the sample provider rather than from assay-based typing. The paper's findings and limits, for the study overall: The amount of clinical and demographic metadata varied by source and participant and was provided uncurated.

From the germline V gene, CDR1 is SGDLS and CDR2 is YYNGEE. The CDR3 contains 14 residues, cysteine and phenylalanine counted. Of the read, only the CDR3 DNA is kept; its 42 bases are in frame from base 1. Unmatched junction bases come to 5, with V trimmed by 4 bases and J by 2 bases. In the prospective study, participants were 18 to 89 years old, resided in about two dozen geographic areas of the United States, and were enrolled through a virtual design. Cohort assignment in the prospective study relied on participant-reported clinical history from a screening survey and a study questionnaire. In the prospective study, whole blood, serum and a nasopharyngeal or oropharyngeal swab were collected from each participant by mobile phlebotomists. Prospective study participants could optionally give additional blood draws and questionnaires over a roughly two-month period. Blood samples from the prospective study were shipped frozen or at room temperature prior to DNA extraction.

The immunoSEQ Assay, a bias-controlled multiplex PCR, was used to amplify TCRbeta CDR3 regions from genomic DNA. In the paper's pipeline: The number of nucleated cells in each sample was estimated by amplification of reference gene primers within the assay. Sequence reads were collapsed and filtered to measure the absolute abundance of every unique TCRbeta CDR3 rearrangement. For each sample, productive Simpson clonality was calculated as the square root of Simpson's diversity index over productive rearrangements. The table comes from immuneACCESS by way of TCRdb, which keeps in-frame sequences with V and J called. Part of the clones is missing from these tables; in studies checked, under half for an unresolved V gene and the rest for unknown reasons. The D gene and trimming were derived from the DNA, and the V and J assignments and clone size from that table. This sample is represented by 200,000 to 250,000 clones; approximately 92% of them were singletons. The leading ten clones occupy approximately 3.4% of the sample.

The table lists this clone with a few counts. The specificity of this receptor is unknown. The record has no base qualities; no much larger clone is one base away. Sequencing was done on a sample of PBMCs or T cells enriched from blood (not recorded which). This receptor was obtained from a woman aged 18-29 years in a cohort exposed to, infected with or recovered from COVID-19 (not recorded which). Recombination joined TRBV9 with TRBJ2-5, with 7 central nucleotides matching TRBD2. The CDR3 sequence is CASSPGTIQETQYF. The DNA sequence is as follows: TGTGCCAGCAGCCCCGGGACTATACAAGAGACCCAGTACTTC.